The 21 T cell receptor beta chains reported below all come from one sample, sequenced in a study of monozygotic twins with inflammatory bowel disease. TCRdb reprocessed the 5' RACE reads; each CDR3 protein has one entry and no DNA is given. Recorded for this sample: around 140,000 distinct CDR3 sequences. Sequencing was done on a sample of blood. The receptors derive from a human donor with ulcerative colitis or Crohn's disease, or a healthy co-twin of an affected twin (not recorded which).

The genes are TRBV19 and TRBJ2-5; no DNA is available, so the TRBD1 call from TCRdb remains unchecked. In germline, CDR1 is LNHDA, CDR2 SQIVND (reference sequence). The CDR3 covers 15 residues. The CDR3 loop reads CASSIGGTVKETQYF.

V and J are TRBV15 and TRBJ2-7; TCRdb outputs TRBD2, but without DNA this stays unchecked. Germline assignment: CDR1 LNHNV and CDR2 YYDKDF (reference sequence). The CDR3 is 18 amino acids. The CDR3 protein is CATSRDLVGQGSSYEQYF.

This chain uses TRBV7-2 with TRBJ2-1. The CDR3 is 13 residues long. The germline V gene has CDR1 SGHTA and CDR2 FQGNSA. CDR3: CASSLVRVEEQFF.

The chain combines TRBV18 with TRBJ2-1. The CDR3 is 13 amino acids. The V gene's germline CDR1 is KGHSH and CDR2 LQKENI. CDR3 loop: CASSPEIEDEQFF.

The V gene is TRBV12-3 or TRBV12-4, the J gene TRBJ1-4; the TCRdb call, TRBD1, lacks DNA for checking. This CDR3 spans 14 amino acids. This CDR3 reads CASSLTGGDEKLFF.

The genes are TRBV6-6 and TRBJ1-3; TCRdb calls TRBD1, which cannot be checked without DNA. CDR1 MNHNY and CDR2 SVGAGI come from the germline V gene (reference sequence). This CDR3 is built from 14 residues. CDR3 in amino acids: CASSPQGTGNTIYF.

This chain joins TRBV4-2 and TRBJ1-1. This CDR3 is 14 amino acids long. From germline, CDR1 is LGHNA and CDR2 YNFKEQ. The CDR3 here is CASSRAQYSAEAFF.

The J gene is TRBJ2-5, the V gene TRBV7-3; no DNA is available, so the TRBD2 call from TCRdb remains unchecked. The length of the CDR3 is 15 residues. CDR1 and CDR2 from the germline V gene are SGHTA and FQGTGA. This CDR3 is CASSLGLAGGETQYF.

V and J are TRBV2 and TRBJ2-7; TCRdb's D gene call, TRBD2, goes unchecked for lack of DNA. Germline V gene sequence: CDR1 SNHLY, CDR2 FYNNEI. This CDR3 has 15 residues. This chain's CDR3 is CASSVPSGRVHEQYF.

The gene calls are TRBV24-1 and TRBJ2-1. The CDR3 covers 16 residues. The germline V gene has CDR1 KGHDR and CDR2 SFDVKD. CDR3 residues: CATSDWTQIYASEQFF.

The chain employs TRBV27 and TRBJ1-5; TCRdb returns TRBD1, unconfirmable since there is no DNA. The CDR3 runs 15 residues. From germline, CDR1 is MNHEY and CDR2 SMNVEV (reference sequence). The CDR3 sequence is CASSPGQKRDQPQHF.

The rearrangement links TRBV20-1 to TRBJ2-2. Germline-derived CDR1 and CDR2 are DFQATT and SNEGSKA (reference sequence). This CDR3 spans 14 amino acids. The chain's CDR3 is CSAGRSLVVGELFF.

This chain joins TRBV12-3 or TRBV12-4 and TRBJ1-5; without DNA, the TCRdb call of TRBD1 cannot be checked. The CDR3 extends over 14 amino acids. Here the CDR3 reads CASRTGVGNQPQHF.

This rearrangement joins TRBV20-1 to TRBJ2-7; TCRdb outputs TRBD1, but without DNA this stays unchecked. Germline CDR1 is DFQATT and CDR2 is SNEGSKA (reference sequence). The CDR3 totals 15 residues. CDR3 sequence reads: CSARDGRGFSYEQYF.

The rearrangement uses TRBV5-1 and TRBJ1-1; the D gene TCRdb calls, TRBD1, cannot be checked with no DNA. Germline CDR1 reads SGHRS; CDR2 reads YFSETQ. This CDR3 is 15 amino acids long. CDR3 amino acids: CVSSRTGDRGTEAFF.

The chain is built from TRBV20-1 and TRBJ2-7; TCRdb's D gene call, TRBD2, goes unchecked for lack of DNA. CDR3 size: 18 residues. The germline V gene encodes CDR1 DFQATT and CDR2 SNEGSKA (reference sequence). This CDR3 is CSARDDFWASGSSYEQYF.

The chain carries TRBV12-3 or TRBV12-4 and TRBJ2-2; lacking DNA, the TRBD2 call made by TCRdb goes unchecked. This CDR3 has 17 residues. This CDR3 is CASSLHLSGRATGELFF.

V and J are TRBV4-2 and TRBJ2-7. Germline V gene data show CDR1 as LGHNA and CDR2 as YNFKEQ. The CDR3 runs to 14 residues. The CDR3 sequence: CASSQVVGSYEQYF.

The chain recombines TRBV28 with TRBJ2-1; TCRdb reports TRBD1, a call that lacks DNA to check it against. In germline, CDR1 is MDHEN, CDR2 SYDVKM. The CDR3 runs 13 residues. CDR3 sequence reads: CASSSTPTVEQFF.

This sequence joins TRBV12-3 or TRBV12-4 and TRBJ2-1. This CDR3 has 15 amino acids. The CDR3: CASSPRQGPYNEQFF.

The chain links TRBV6-5 to TRBJ1-4; without DNA, the TCRdb call of TRBD1 cannot be checked. CDR1 is MNHEY and CDR2 is SVGAGI in the germline V gene. The length of the CDR3 is 16 residues. CDR3 amino acids: CASSYGRGATNEKLFF.